The clone carrying this T cell receptor (beta chain) showed up just a few times. Its antigen is unknown. The data originate from a study of CD8+CD57+ T cells in acquired aplastic anemia. Looking at the study overall: Sorting CD4+ and CD8+ cells gave DNA averaging approximately 3 ug.

Genomic DNA, serving as template, underwent TCR beta VDJ and CDR3 profiling. TCRdb reprocessed the reads with MiXCR, giving one entry per CDR3 protein. The data show just over 450,000 distinct CDR3 sequences, over 25% seen once. V lost 5 bases and J lost 7, with 15 bases in between. This CDR3 contains 15 residues. The germline CDR1 and CDR2 sequences are MGHDK and SYGVNS. Notes on the study in general: Patients and controls shared twenty-nine CD8+ CDR3 sequences, which appeared highly expressed in patients and within their immunodominant clones.

Sequencing was done on patients that had shown CD8+CD57+ cell expansion by flow cytometry. The patients all had a severe acquired aplastic anemia diagnosis. Untreated patients provided the blood samples, with no therapy given before sampling. This TCR was recovered from a human donor with aplastic anemia. The material sequenced was sorted CD4+, CD8+, or CD8+CD57+ T cells (not recorded which) from PBMCs. This sequence joins TRBV25-1 and TRBJ1-6, with TRBD1 as a possible D gene (5 bases). The CDR3 region has the DNA TGTGCCAGCAGTTCCCTGACTGGGGGGAATTCACCCCTCCACTTT. It yields the protein CASSSLTGGNSPLHF.